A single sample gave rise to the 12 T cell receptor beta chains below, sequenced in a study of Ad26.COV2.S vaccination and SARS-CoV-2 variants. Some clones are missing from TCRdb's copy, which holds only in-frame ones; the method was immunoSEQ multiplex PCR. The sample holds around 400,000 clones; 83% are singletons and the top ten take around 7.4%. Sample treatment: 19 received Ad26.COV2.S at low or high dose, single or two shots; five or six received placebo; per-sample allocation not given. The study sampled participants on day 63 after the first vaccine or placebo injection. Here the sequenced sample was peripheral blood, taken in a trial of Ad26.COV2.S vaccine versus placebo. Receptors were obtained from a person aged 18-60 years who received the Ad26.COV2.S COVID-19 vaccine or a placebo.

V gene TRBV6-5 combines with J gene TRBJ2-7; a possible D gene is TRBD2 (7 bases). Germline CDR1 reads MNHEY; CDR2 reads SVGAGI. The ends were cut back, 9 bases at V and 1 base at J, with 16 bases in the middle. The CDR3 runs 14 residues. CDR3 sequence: CASRGAGESYEQYF. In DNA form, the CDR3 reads TGTGCCAGTCGGGGGGCGGGAGAGTCCTACGAGCAGTACTTC.

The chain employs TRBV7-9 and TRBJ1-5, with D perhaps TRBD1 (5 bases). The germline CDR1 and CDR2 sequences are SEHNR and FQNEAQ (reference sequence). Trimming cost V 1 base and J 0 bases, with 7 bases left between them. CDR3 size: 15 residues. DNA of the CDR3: TGTGCCAGCAGCTTAGTGGGGGGTAGCAATCAGCCCCAGCATTTT. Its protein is CASSLVGGSNQPQHF.

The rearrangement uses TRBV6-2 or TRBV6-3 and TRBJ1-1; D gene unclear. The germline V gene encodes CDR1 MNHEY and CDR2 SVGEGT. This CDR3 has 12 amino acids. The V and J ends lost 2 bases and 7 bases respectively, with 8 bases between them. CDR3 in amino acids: CASSYPPSEAFF. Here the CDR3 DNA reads TGTGCCAGCAGTTACCCCCCGAGTGAAGCTTTCTTT.

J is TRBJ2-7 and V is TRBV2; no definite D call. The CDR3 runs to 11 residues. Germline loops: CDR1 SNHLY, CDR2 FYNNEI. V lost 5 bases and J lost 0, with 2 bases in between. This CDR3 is CASSSSYEQYF. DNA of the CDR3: TGTGCCAGCAGTTCCTCCTACGAGCAGTACTTC.

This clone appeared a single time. CDR3 nucleotides: TGTGCCAGCAGTCCCGGACCCTATGGCTACACCTTC. As protein: CASSPGPYGYTF. The J gene is TRBJ1-2, the V gene TRBV2; no clear D. Germline CDR1 reads SNHLY; CDR2 reads FYNNEI. With 5 bases removed from V and 4 bases from J, the gap between germline ends came to 8 bases. The CDR3 runs to 12 residues.

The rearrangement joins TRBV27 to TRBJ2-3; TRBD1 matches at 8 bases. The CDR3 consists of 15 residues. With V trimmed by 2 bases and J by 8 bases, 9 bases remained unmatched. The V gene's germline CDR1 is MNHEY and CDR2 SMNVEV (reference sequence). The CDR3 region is CASSLTGTGSVTQYF. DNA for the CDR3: TGTGCCAGCAGTTTAACCGGGACAGGTAGTGTTACGCAGTATTTT.

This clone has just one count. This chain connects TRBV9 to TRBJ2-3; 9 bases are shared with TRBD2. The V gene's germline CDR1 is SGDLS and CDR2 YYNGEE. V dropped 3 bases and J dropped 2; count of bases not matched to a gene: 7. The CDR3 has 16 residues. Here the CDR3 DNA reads TGTGCCAGCAGCGGAGAGGTAGCGGGAGTCACAGATACGCAGTATTTT. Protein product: CASSGEVAGVTDTQYF.

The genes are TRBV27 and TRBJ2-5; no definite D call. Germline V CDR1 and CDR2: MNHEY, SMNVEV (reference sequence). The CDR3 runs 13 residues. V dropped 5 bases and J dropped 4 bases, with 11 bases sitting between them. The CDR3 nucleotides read TGTGCCAGCAGTCCTGATAGTAGAGAGACCCAGTACTTC. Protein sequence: CASSPDSRETQYF.

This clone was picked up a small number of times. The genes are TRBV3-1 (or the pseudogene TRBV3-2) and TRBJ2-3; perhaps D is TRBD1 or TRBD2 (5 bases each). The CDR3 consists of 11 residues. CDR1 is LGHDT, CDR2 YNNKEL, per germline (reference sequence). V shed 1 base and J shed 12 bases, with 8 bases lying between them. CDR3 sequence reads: CASSQGDPQYF. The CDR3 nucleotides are TGTGCCAGCAGCCAAGGGGACCCCCAGTATTTT.

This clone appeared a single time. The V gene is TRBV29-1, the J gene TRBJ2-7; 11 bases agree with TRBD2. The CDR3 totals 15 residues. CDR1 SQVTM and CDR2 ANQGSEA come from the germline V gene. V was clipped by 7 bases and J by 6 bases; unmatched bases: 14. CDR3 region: CSAVAGGRVVGEQYF. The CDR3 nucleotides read TGCAGCGCGGTAGCGGGAGGGCGTGTGGTTGGCGAGCAGTACTTC.

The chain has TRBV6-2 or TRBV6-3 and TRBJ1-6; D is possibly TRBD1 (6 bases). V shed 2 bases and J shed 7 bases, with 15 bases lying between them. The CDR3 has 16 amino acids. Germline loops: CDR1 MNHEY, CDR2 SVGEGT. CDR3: CASSYREGDMNSPLHF. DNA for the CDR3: TGTGCCAGCAGTTACCGTGAAGGGGACATGAATTCACCCCTCCACTTT.

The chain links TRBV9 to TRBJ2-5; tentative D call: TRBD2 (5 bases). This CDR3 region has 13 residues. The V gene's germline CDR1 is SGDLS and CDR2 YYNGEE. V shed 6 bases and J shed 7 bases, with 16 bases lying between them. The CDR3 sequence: CASTSSGKGTQYF. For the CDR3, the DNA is TGTGCCAGCACCTCGAGCGGAAAAGGGACCCAGTACTTC.